These 6 T cell receptor beta chains came from one sample sequenced in a study of beta chain features in type 1 diabetes. Reverse transcribing all isolated RNA meant expressed TCRB transcripts were sequenced. Clones were read by immunoSEQ multiplex PCR, and TCRdb kept only the in-frame ones, dropping some. Altogether about 330,000 clones are present, around 10% being singletons, with the ten largest covering under 0.02%. Sequenced: naive CD4+ T cells from blood. Source of these receptors: a woman aged 25 to 39 in good health.

The chain employs TRBV6-5 and TRBJ1-1; D unresolved. CDR1 MNHEY and CDR2 SVGAGI come from the germline V gene. Deletions cut 6 bases from V and 11 bases from J, with 16 bases between. The CDR3 runs to 12 residues. CDR3 loop: CASSNGGYHAFF. The CDR3 DNA sequence: TGTGCCAGCAGCAACGGAGGGTATCATGCTTTCTTT.

This clone appeared a single time. J is TRBJ1-4 and V is TRBV2; 8 bases agree with TRBD1. J gave up 7 bases and V 6 bases, and 4 bases lay outside the gene matches. The germline V gene has CDR1 SNHLY and CDR2 FYNNEI. The CDR3 loop spans 13 amino acids. CDR3 amino acids: CASSRDRSEKLFF. DNA of the CDR3: TGTGCCAGCAGCCGGGACAGGAGTGAAAAACTGTTTTTT.

This clone was recorded a few times. CDR3: CASSQDFRGGETQYF. CDR3 in DNA: TGCGCCAGCAGCCAAGACTTCCGAGGTGGAGAGACCCAGTACTTC. The rearrangement uses TRBV4-3 and TRBJ2-5; no reliable D call. This CDR3 is built from 15 residues. V was pared by 0 bases and J by 4 bases, with 12 bases between. Germline V lookup: CDR1 LGHNA, CDR2 YSLEER.

This clone has more than one count but fewer than ten. This rearrangement joins TRBV7-2 to TRBJ2-7; no clear D. V dropped 5 bases and J dropped 1 base, with 18 bases sitting between them. This CDR3 is built from 16 residues. The germline V gene encodes CDR1 SGHTA and CDR2 FQGNSA. CDR3 nucleotide sequence: TGTGCCAGCAGCCCTGGTCGTCACACCTTATCCTACGAGCAGTACTTC. Amino acids: CASSPGRHTLSYEQYF.

This chain links TRBV15 with TRBJ2-3; the match to TRBD2 covers 10 bases. V dropped 5 bases and J dropped 0; count of bases not matched to a gene: 5. CDR3 length: 16 amino acids. CDR1 is LNHNV, CDR2 YYDKDF, per germline (reference sequence). The CDR3 is CATSRGLAESTDTQYF. The CDR3 coding sequence is TGTGCCACCAGCCGAGGACTAGCGGAAAGCACAGATACGCAGTATTTT.

The rearrangement uses TRBV30 and TRBJ1-1, with unresolved D. This CDR3 has 14 amino acids. Trimming removed 1 base from V and 5 bases from J, with 14 bases in between. CDR1 is GTSNPN and CDR2 is SVGIG in the germline V gene (reference sequence). In nucleotides, the CDR3 is TGTGCCTGGAGTGCCGGGATAAGGAGGACTGAAGCTTTCTTT. Amino acid sequence: CAWSAGIRRTEAFF. The whole variable domain, filled in from reference TRBV30 and TRBJ1-1, reads SQTIHQWPATLVQPVGSPLSLECTVEGTSNPNLYWYRQAAGRGLQLLFYSVGIGQISSEVPQNLSASRPQDRQFILSSKKLLLSDSGFYLCAWSAGIRRTEAFFGQGTRLTVV.